This T cell receptor beta chain was found in a study of cytomegalovirus exposure and HLA in healthy donors. Study summary: One earlier analysis, a look at roughly 180 million T cells, found fewer than 140 million unique TCR beta sequences. Findings and caveats of the study: Later analysis showed most CMV-associated TCR beta chains appearing HLA-restricted. A few CMV-associated chains were confirmed in vitro to be specific for CMV antigens.

The length of the CDR3 is 11 residues. Germline V gene lookup returns CDR1 SNHLY and CDR2 FYNNEI. V was clipped by 3 bases and J by 6 bases, with 3 bases between them. On this clone itself: Its antigen is still unknown. Other nucleotide sequences in the sample specify the same CDR3.

The primer mix had 60 Vbeta and 13 Jbeta primers. Only in-frame clones appear in the TCRdb table, and some are missing; sequencing was by immunoSEQ multiplex PCR. Altogether fewer than 110,000 clones are present, about four fifths being singletons, with the ten largest covering 2.7%. This TCR came from a man aged 25 to 40 in good health and CMV-seropositive. Sequencing was done on a sample of PBMCs. This chain uses TRBV2 with TRBJ2-4; D is unclear. CDR3 sequence (DNA): TGTGCCAGCAGTGATAGAAACATTCAGTACTTC. It encodes CASSDRNIQYF.